The rows below give T cell receptor beta chains drawn from one sample of a study of cytomegalovirus exposure and HLA in healthy donors. Assay: immunoSEQ multiplex PCR; the TCRdb copy retains only in-frame clones and omits some. This table has roughly 150,000 clones, roughly 85% appearing once. The source material was PBMCs. Receptor source: a male donor in good health and CMV-seropositive. Both conserved end residues are part of each CDR3. The D gene is left open where the match is weak. Some rows mark clone size as missing; the rest say once, few, many or name a class of expanded clone.

V,D,J,size,CDR3,DNA
TRBV7-2,TRBD2,TRBJ2-1,-,CASSHPTSGGGSYNEQFF,TGTGCCAGCAGCCACCCGACTAGCGGGGGGGGCTCCTACAATGAGCAGTTCTTC
TRBV4-1,-,TRBJ1-2,-,CASSQDGQDYGYTF,TGCGCCAGCAGCCAAGATGGACAAGACTATGGCTACACCTTC
TRBV10-3,TRBD2,TRBJ2-1,-,CAINGLAGKNNEQFF,TGTGCCATCAACGGACTAGCGGGCAAGAACAATGAGCAGTTCTTC
TRBV7-8,-,TRBJ1-6,-,CASSLEGASYNSPLHF,TGTGCCAGCAGCTTAGAAGGGGCGTCCTATAATTCACCCCTCCACTTT
TRBV4-3,-,TRBJ2-7,few,CASSQGLGGRAPYEQYF,TGCGCCAGCAGCCAAGGGTTAGGGGGGAGGGCCCCCTACGAGCAGTACTTC
TRBV6-1,TRBD2,TRBJ2-5,-,CASSALAGGPETQYF,TGTGCCAGCAGTGCTCTAGCGGGAGGCCCAGAGACCCAGTACTTC
TRBV30,-,TRBJ2-4,-,CAWTDLKFLGKKDSQYF,TGTGCCTGGACGGACCTTAAGTTTTTGGGGAAAAAAGACAGTCAGTACTTC
TRBV15,-,TRBJ2-7,-,CATSRGGTYEQYF,TGTGCCACCAGCAGAGGGGGCACCTACGAGCAGTACTTC
TRBV11-2,TRBD2,TRBJ2-7,-,CASSLSGGGFEQYF,TGTGCCAGCAGCTTATCAGGCGGGGGGTTCGAGCAGTACTTC
TRBV11-3,TRBD2,TRBJ2-1,-,CASSLGLAAYNEQFF,TGTGCCAGCAGCTTAGGACTAGCGGCCTACAATGAGCAGTTCTTC
TRBV18,-,TRBJ1-4,-,CASSPGSREKLFF,TGTGCCAGCTCACCCGGGAGTAGAGAAAAACTGTTTTTT
TRBV25-1,TRBD2,TRBJ2-1,-,CASTGRQNEQFF,TGTGCCAGTACCGGGAGGCAAAATGAGCAGTTCTTC
TRBV27,-,TRBJ2-3,few,CASRRGTDTQYF,TGTGCCAGCAGGAGAGGGACAGATACGCAGTATTTT
TRBV5-1,TRBD1,TRBJ1-1,-,CATRTGGTNTEAFF,TGCGCCACCCGGACAGGGGGGACGAACACTGAAGCTTTCTTT
TRBV7-9,TRBD2,TRBJ2-1,-,CASSVAAGLAGGREQFF,TGTGCCAGCAGCGTAGCGGCTGGACTAGCGGGAGGTCGTGAGCAGTTCTTC
TRBV7-6,-,TRBJ2-7,-,CASSPRVNEQYF,TGTGCCAGCAGCCCGCGGGTTAACGAGCAGTACTTC
TRBV7-6,-,TRBJ2-1,-,CASSLGGVSSSYNEQFF,TGTGCCAGCAGCTTAGGCGGGGTTTCAAGCTCCTACAATGAGCAGTTCTTC
TRBV5-1,TRBD1,TRBJ2-1,-,CASSLDRGSSYNEQFF,TGCGCCAGCAGCTTGGACAGGGGAAGCTCCTACAATGAGCAGTTCTTC
TRBV19,-,TRBJ1-2,-,CASTFGYSPSYGYTF,TGTGCCAGTACCTTCGGGTATTCCCCCAGCTATGGCTACACCTTC
TRBV7-2,TRBD1,TRBJ2-4,-,CASSFQTGAQGSNIQYF,TGTGCCAGCAGCTTTCAAACAGGGGCGCAGGGGTCAAACATTCAGTACTTC
TRBV9,TRBD1,TRBJ2-7,-,CASSPLGGTVAYEQYF,TGTGCCAGCAGCCCCCTCGGTGGGACAGTCGCTTACGAGCAGTACTTC
TRBV6-6,-,TRBJ2-7,once,CASSYTQVSSYEQYF,TGTGCCAGCAGTTACACACAGGTGAGCTCCTACGAGCAGTACTTC
TRBV14,-,TRBJ2-1,-,CASSQGQGRDNEQFF,TGTGCCAGCAGCCAAGGCCAGGGGAGGGACAATGAGCAGTTCTTC
TRBV7-6,TRBD1,TRBJ2-1,-,CASSLILWPGQGKPRTYNEQFF,TGTGCCAGCAGCTTAATTTTATGGCCGGGACAGGGAAAGCCGCGGACCTACAATGAGCAGTTCTTC
TRBV5-4,TRBD2,TRBJ2-1,-,CASSSPGMSGRVNEQFF,TGTGCCAGCAGCTCCCCGGGAATGAGCGGGAGAGTCAATGAGCAGTTCTTC
TRBV10-3,-,TRBJ2-7,-,CAISESDRESPYEQYF,TGTGCCATCAGTGAGTCGGACAGAGAGTCCCCGTACGAGCAGTACTTC
TRBV10-1,TRBD1,TRBJ2-1,-,CATGTGLGEQFF,TGCGCCACTGGGACAGGGCTTGGTGAGCAGTTCTTC
TRBV4-3,-,TRBJ1-4,-,CASSHRQIPSEKLFF,TGCGCCAGCAGCCACAGACAGATCCCAAGTGAAAAACTGTTTTTT
TRBV27,TRBD1,TRBJ2-6,-,CATVEGQTFSGANGLTF,TGTGCCACTGTAGAGGGACAGACTTTCTCTGGGGCCAACGGCCTGACTTTC
TRBV5-6,TRBD2,TRBJ2-1,-,CASSWWGGRTYNEQFF,TGTGCCAGCAGCTGGTGGGGGGGTAGGACCTACAATGAGCAGTTCTTC
TRBV30,-,TRBJ2-1,-,CAWSVQGYGEQFF,TGTGCCTGGAGCGTACAGGGTTATGGTGAGCAGTTCTTC
TRBV12-5,TRBD2,TRBJ2-1,-,CASGYGTTNNEQFF,TGTGCTAGTGGTTATGGGACTACTAACAATGAGCAGTTCTTC
TRBV4-3,-,TRBJ2-2,-,CASSQEASESAELFF,TGCGCCAGCAGTCAGGAGGCGTCGGAGAGTGCGGAGCTGTTTTTT
TRBV21-1,-,TRBJ1-3,-,CAREGQVSSGNTIYF,TGTGCCAGGGAGGGACAGGTTTCCTCTGGAAACACCATATATTTT
TRBV28,TRBD2,TRBJ2-7,-,CASSLSGRASFEQYF,TGTGCCAGCAGTCTTAGCGGGAGGGCCTCCTTCGAGCAGTACTTC
TRBV6-1,-,TRBJ2-2,-,CASSIKAGNTGELFF,TGTGCCAGCAGTATCAAGGCAGGGAACACCGGGGAGCTGTTTTTT
TRBV18,-,TRBJ2-2,-,CASSRGTGELFF,TGTGCCAGCTCCCGGGGGACCGGGGAGCTGTTTTTT
TRBV6-4,-,TRBJ2-2,-,CASSDQGEDTGELFF,TGTGCCAGCAGCGACCAAGGGGAGGACACCGGGGAGCTGTTTTTT
TRBV6-6,TRBD1,TRBJ1-1,once,CASSPGTVNTEAFF,TGTGCCAGCAGCCCCGGGACAGTGAACACTGAAGCTTTCTTT
TRBV7-9,TRBD1,TRBJ1-3,-,CASSNDRGGTIYF,TGTGCCAGCAGCAACGACAGGGGGGGTACCATATATTTT
TRBV27,-,TRBJ1-1,few,CASRKQGTAEAFF,TGTGCCAGCAGGAAACAGGGTACGGCTGAAGCTTTCTTT
TRBV5-1,-,TRBJ1-1,-,CASSPGGGAYHLNTEAFF,TGCGCCAGCAGCCCGGGGGGGGGCGCTTACCATCTGAACACTGAAGCTTTCTTT
TRBV30,-,TRBJ1-3,-,CAWTQGLGNTIYF,TGTGCCTGGACCCAAGGACTAGGGAACACCATATATTTT